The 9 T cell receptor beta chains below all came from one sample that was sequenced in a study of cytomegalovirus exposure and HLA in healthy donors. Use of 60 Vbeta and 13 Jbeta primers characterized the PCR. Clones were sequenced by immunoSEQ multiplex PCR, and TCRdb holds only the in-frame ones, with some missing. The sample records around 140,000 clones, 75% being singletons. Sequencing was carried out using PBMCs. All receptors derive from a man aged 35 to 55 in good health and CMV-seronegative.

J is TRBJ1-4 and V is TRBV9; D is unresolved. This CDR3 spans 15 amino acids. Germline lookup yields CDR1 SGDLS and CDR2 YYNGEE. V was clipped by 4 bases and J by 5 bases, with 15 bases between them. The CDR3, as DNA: TGTGCCAGCAGCTCCCCAGGTGGATTAAATGAAAAACTGTTTTTT. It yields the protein CASSSPGGLNEKLFF. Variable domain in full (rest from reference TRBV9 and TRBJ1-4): DSGVTQTPKHLITATGQRVTLRCSPRSGDLSVYWYQQSLDQGLQFLIQYYNGEERAKGNILERFSAQQFPDLHSELNLSSLELGDSALYFCASSSPGGLNEKLFFGSGTQLSVL.

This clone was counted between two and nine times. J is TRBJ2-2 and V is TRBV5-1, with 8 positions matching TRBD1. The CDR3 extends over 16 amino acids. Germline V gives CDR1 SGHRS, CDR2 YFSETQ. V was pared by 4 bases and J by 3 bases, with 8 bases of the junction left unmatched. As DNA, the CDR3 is TGCGCCAGCAGCCCACGGGGGACAGGCTACACCGGGGAGCTGTTTTTT. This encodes CASSPRGTGYTGELFF.

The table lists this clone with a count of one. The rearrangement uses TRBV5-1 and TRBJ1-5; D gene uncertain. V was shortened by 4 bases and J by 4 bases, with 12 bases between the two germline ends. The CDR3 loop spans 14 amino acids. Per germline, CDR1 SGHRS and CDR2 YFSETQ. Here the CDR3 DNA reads TGCGCCAGCAGCGCGGACGGAGGAAATCAGCCCCAGCATTTT. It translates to CASSADGGNQPQHF.

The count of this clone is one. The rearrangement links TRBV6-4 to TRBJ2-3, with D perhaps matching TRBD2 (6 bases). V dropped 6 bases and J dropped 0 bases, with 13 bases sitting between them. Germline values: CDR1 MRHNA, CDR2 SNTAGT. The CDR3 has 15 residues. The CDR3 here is CASSEGGSSTDTQYF. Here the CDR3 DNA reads TGTGCCAGCAGCGAGGGAGGCAGTAGCACAGATACGCAGTATTTT.

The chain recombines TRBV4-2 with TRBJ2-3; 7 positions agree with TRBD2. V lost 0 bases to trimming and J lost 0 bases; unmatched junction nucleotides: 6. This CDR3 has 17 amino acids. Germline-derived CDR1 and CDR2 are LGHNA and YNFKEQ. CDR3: CASSQDLSGVSTDTQYF. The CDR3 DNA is TGTGCCAGCAGCCAAGATCTCAGCGGGGTAAGCACAGATACGCAGTATTTT.

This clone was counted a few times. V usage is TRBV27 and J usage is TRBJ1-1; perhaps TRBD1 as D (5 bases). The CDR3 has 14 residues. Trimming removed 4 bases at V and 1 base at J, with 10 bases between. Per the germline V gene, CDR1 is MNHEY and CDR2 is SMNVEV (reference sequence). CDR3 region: CASSSHDRNTEAFF. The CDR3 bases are TGTGCCAGCAGTTCACACGACAGGAACACTGAAGCTTTCTTT.

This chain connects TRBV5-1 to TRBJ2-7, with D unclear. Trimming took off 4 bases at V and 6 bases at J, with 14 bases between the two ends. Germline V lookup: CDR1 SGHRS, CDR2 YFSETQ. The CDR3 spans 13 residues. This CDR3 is CASSVSDFREQYF. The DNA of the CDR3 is TGCGCCAGCAGCGTGTCAGATTTCCGCGAGCAGTACTTC.

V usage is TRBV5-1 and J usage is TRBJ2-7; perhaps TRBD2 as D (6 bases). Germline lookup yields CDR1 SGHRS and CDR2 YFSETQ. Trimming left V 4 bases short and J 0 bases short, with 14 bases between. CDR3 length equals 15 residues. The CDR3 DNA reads TGCGCCAGCAGCACTGGCGTGGGGGGCTCCTACGAGCAGTACTTC. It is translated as CASSTGVGGSYEQYF.

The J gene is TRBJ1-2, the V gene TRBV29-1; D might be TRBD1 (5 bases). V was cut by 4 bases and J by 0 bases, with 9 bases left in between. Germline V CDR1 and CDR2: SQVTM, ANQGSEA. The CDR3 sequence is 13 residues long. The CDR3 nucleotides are TGCAGCGTTGGTCAGGGAACTAACTATGGCTACACCTTC. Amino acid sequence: CSVGQGTNYGYTF.